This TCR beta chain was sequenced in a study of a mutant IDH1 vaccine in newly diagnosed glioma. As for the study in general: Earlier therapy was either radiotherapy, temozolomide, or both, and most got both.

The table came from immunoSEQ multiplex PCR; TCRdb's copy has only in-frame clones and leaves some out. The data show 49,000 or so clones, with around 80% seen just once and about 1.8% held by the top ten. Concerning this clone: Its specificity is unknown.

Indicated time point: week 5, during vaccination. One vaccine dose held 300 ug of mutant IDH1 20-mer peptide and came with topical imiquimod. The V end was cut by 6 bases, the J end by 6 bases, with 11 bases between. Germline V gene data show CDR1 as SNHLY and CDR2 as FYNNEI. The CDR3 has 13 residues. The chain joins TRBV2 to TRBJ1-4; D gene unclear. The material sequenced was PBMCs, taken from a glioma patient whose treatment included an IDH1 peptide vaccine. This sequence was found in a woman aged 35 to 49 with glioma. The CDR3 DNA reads TGTGCCAGCAGGGTAGCATGGGATGAAAAACTGTTTTTT. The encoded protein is CASRVAWDEKLFF.